This passage covers 22 T cell receptor beta chains from one sample sequenced in a study of blood T cells in healthy people across ages. The use of a sample-barcoded 5' primer and a J-beta primer mix characterized a second PCR of roughly 6 to 12 cycles. MiXCR, applied by TCRdb to the 5' RACE reads, yields one record per CDR3 protein. Here the sample spans hundreds of thousands of distinct CDR3 sequences, approximately 48% being singletons. Sequenced: blood. The receptors derive from a man between 60 and 70 years old in good health.

The chain uses TRBV5-1 and TRBJ1-6; tentative D call: TRBD1 (5 bases). Trimming removed 3 bases at V and 7 bases at J, with 14 bases between. Germline V gene data show CDR1 as SGHRS and CDR2 as YFSETQ. This CDR3 has 15 residues. CDR3 coding DNA: TGCGCCAGCAGCTCTCAGGGAGAGGGCAATTCACCCCTCCACTTT. Translated, it gives CASSSQGEGNSPLHF.

V usage is TRBV4-3 and J usage is TRBJ2-7; the match to TRBD1 covers 11 bases. CDR3 length equals 16 residues. Unmatched junction bases numbered 11, after V lost 0 bases and J lost 10 bases. Per the germline V gene, CDR1 is LGHNA and CDR2 is YSLEER. Written as DNA, the CDR3 is TGCGCCAGCAGCCAAGAGGGACAGGGGGAACAAGAGGCCCAGTACTTC. It yields the protein CASSQEGQGEQEAQYF.

The count of this clonotype is one. The genes are TRBV11-3 and TRBJ2-3; tentatively, D is TRBD1 or TRBD2 (5 bases each). The germline V gene has CDR1 SGHNT and CDR2 YENEEA. V was clipped by 5 bases and J by 3 bases, with 12 bases between them. CDR3 length: 14 amino acids. The CDR3 region has the DNA TGTGCCAGCAGCCGGGACCGAAAAACAGATACGCAGTATTTT. Translation: CASSRDRKTDTQYF.

The gene calls are TRBV2 and TRBJ2-7, with 8 bases matching TRBD2. The CDR3 length is 13 residues. CDR1 and CDR2 from the germline V gene are SNHLY and FYNNEI. V trimming: 6 bases; J trimming: 4 bases; junction bases outside the gene matches: 5. This chain's CDR3 is CASRGTRLYEQYF. The CDR3 DNA reads as TGTGCCAGCAGGGGGACTAGATTATACGAGCAGTACTTC.

The chain combines TRBV9 with TRBJ1-2, with no clear D. The V end was cut by 5 bases, the J end by 3 bases, with 11 bases between. CDR3 length equals 13 residues. In germline, CDR1 is SGDLS, CDR2 YYNGEE. The CDR3 nucleotides read TGTGCCAGCAGTGACGAACCGGACTATGGCTACACCTTC. Its protein is CASSDEPDYGYTF.

The J gene is TRBJ1-5, the V gene TRBV5-1, with 9 bases matching TRBD1. There are 17 residues in the CDR3. J gave up 6 bases and V 0 bases, and 10 bases lay outside the gene matches. Per germline, CDR1 SGHRS and CDR2 YFSETQ. Written as DNA, the CDR3 is TGCGCCAGCAGCTTGGTACCCGGACAGGGGACCGCTCAGCCCCAGCATTTT. Translated: CASSLVPGQGTAQPQHF.

V and J are TRBV30 and TRBJ1-2; D gene unclear. V lost 0 bases, J lost 4 bases, and 12 bases lay in between. CDR3 length equals 14 residues. CDR1 is GTSNPN and CDR2 is SVGIG in the germline V gene (reference sequence). The CDR3 loop reads CAWSVPSRVYGYTF. For the CDR3, the DNA is TGTGCCTGGAGTGTCCCCAGTCGGGTCTATGGCTACACCTTC.

This sequence joins TRBV20-1 and TRBJ2-1; D is undetermined. Germline loops: CDR1 DFQATT, CDR2 SNEGSKA (reference sequence). The CDR3 runs to 16 residues. V was trimmed by 2 bases and J by 7 bases, leaving 21 bases between them. CDR3 sequence (DNA): TGCAGTGCTAGACACCGGCTCTCCTCCAGGAAGAATGAGCAGTTCTTC. It specifies CSARHRLSSRKNEQFF.

The V gene is TRBV30, the J gene TRBJ2-1, with D hard to call. From germline, CDR1 is GTSNPN and CDR2 SVGIG (reference sequence). V dropped 2 bases and J dropped 6 bases, with 23 bases sitting between them. This CDR3 region has 17 residues. In DNA, the CDR3 is TGTGCCTGGAGTACGCGGCGGCAGGCCCTGCTCTTCAATGAGCAGTTCTTC. Protein: CAWSTRRQALLFNEQFF.

The chain combines TRBV29-1 with TRBJ2-3; D assignment may be TRBD1 or TRBD2 (5 bases each). Germline V gene sequence: CDR1 SQVTM, CDR2 ANQGSEA. This CDR3 has 13 residues. V was clipped by 5 bases and J by 0 bases, with 9 bases between them. DNA for the CDR3: TGCAGCGTTTCGGGACCTAGCACAGATACGCAGTATTTT. Translation: CSVSGPSTDTQYF.

V is TRBV5-1 and J is TRBJ2-6; perhaps TRBD1 as D (6 bases). V lost 6 bases and J lost 2, with 9 bases in between. Germline V CDR1 and CDR2: SGHRS, YFSETQ. This CDR3 contains 14 residues. In DNA form, the CDR3 reads TGCGCCAGCACAAACAGGGCTGGGGCCAACGTCCTGACTTTC. Its translation is CASTNRAGANVLTF.

This clonotype was recorded a few times. The chain joins TRBV29-1 to TRBJ1-1; no firm D call. Germline V lookup: CDR1 SQVTM, CDR2 ANQGSEA. This CDR3 contains 12 residues. V lost 4 bases, J lost 1 base, and 7 bases lay in between. The DNA for the CDR3 is TGCAGCGTTGGTAGGGCGAACACTGAAGCTTTCTTT. It yields the protein CSVGRANTEAFF.

This clonotype came up a few times. The gene calls are TRBV4-3 and TRBJ2-5; tentatively, D is TRBD1 or TRBD2 (5 bases each). The DNA end lines up better with TRBJ2-7; the J call may be wrong. Germline-derived CDR1 and CDR2 are LGHNA and YSLEER. This CDR3 is 16 amino acids long. Written as DNA, the CDR3 is TGCGCCAGCAGCCAACTAACCGGGGACGGAGAGGGCGAGCAGTACTTC. As protein: CASSQLTGDGEGEQYF.

The V and J genes are TRBV2 and TRBJ1-2; 9 nucleotides agree with TRBD1. Germline CDR1 and CDR2: SNHLY and FYNNEI. J gave up 0 bases and V 10 bases, and 3 bases lay outside the gene matches. CDR3 length equals 13 residues. CDR3 loop: CANRDRANYGYTF. The CDR3 DNA reads TGTGCCAATCGGGACAGGGCTAACTATGGCTACACCTTC.

This chain uses TRBV6-5 with TRBJ2-7, with D possibly being TRBD1 or TRBD2 (5 bases each). In germline, CDR1 is MNHEY, CDR2 SVGAGI. CDR3 length equals 15 residues. Trimming removed 0 bases from V and 3 bases from J, with 12 bases in between. CDR3 protein: CASSYSRGSYYEQYF. The CDR3 DNA reads as TGTGCCAGCAGTTACTCGAGGGGAAGTTACTACGAGCAGTACTTC.

The rearrangement uses TRBV6-6 and TRBJ2-1; D not resolved. The V end was cut by 6 bases, the J end by 0 bases, with 12 bases between. Germline V lookup: CDR1 MNHNY, CDR2 SVGAGI (reference sequence). The CDR3 is made up of 15 amino acids. CDR3 protein: CASRVKSNSYNEQFF. Written as DNA, the CDR3 is TGTGCCAGCAGAGTTAAGTCCAACTCCTACAATGAGCAGTTCTTC.

The chain employs TRBV20-1 and TRBJ2-1; 10 nucleotides line up with TRBD2. The CDR3 runs to 16 residues. The junction had 9 bases not matched to a gene; V was cut back by 7 bases and J by 0 bases. Germline CDR1 and CDR2: DFQATT and SNEGSKA (reference sequence). The CDR3 here is CSGWELAGSSYNEQFF. The CDR3 DNA is TGCAGTGGCTGGGAACTAGCGGGGAGCTCCTACAATGAGCAGTTCTTC.

This clonotype was seen more than once but under ten times. This chain uses TRBV5-1 with TRBJ2-4; 9 bases line up with TRBD2. CDR3 size: 15 residues. The germline V gene encodes CDR1 SGHRS and CDR2 YFSETQ. J lost 5 bases, V lost 2 bases, and 5 bases had no gene match. The CDR3 spells CASSFQSGGQNIQYF. The CDR3 DNA reads TGCGCCAGCAGCTTCCAAAGCGGGGGGCAAAACATTCAGTACTTC.

This clonotype was seen many times. The CDR3 is CASSFRSQGSPLHF. As DNA, the CDR3 is TGTGCCAGCAGCTTTAGGTCTCAGGGTTCACCCCTCCACTTT. The chain carries TRBV7-2 and TRBJ1-6, with D tentatively TRBD1 (5 bases). Trimming pared 3 bases from V and 9 bases from J, leaving 12 bases between. CDR1 is SGHTA and CDR2 is FQGNSA in the germline V gene. The CDR3 spans 14 residues.

This chain uses TRBV6-6 with TRBJ1-2; unclear D gene. The CDR3 loop spans 13 amino acids. Deletions cut 6 bases from V and 2 bases from J, with 10 bases between. CDR1 is MNHNY and CDR2 is SVGAGI in the germline V gene (reference sequence). The CDR3 sequence: CASRVDGNYGYTF. For the CDR3, the DNA is TGTGCCAGCAGAGTCGACGGCAACTATGGCTACACCTTC.

J is TRBJ2-2 and V is TRBV29-1; a weak D match, TRBD1 (6 bases). This CDR3 spans 15 amino acids. The V gene's germline CDR1 is SQVTM and CDR2 ANQGSEA. Trimming took off 3 bases at V and 2 bases at J, with 13 bases between the two ends. The CDR3 sequence: CSVERGTANTGELFF. The CDR3, as DNA: TGCAGCGTTGAGAGGGGGACGGCAAACACCGGGGAGCTGTTTTTT.

The chain uses TRBV7-2 and TRBJ1-2; a possible D gene is TRBD1 (6 bases). The V end was cut by 2 bases, the J end by 10 bases, with 14 bases between. The CDR3 spans 13 residues. Germline values: CDR1 SGHTA, CDR2 FQGNSA. The CDR3 sequence: CASSLRDTSAYTF. CDR3 nucleotide sequence: TGTGCCAGCAGCTTAAGGGACACATCAGCCTACACCTTC.